A selection of T cell receptor beta chains follows, all from one sample in a study of shared clonotypes between healthy human individuals. Here immunoSEQ multiplex PCR was the method, and the copy in TCRdb shows in-frame clones only, minus some. The table has about 1,900,000 clones, 85% to 95% seen once. The sequenced sample was naive CD8+ T cells sorted from blood. The receptors shown here come from a man aged 18 to 29 in good health. Both conserved end residues are part of each CDR3. D genes are given only for firm matches. Rows may omit the clone size; those that give it use once, few, many or a size class.

D	size	J	V	CDR3	DNA
.	.	TRBJ2-7	TRBV6-5	CASSYSIGPVSYEQYF	TGTGCCAGCAGTTACTCGATAGGCCCAGTCTCCTACGAGCAGTACTTC
.	.	TRBJ2-1	TRBV14	CASSPRRGHEQFF	TGTGCCAGCAGCCCACGAAGGGGCCATGAGCAGTTCTTC
.	.	TRBJ2-7	TRBV28	CASSLGLQFYEQYF	TGTGCCAGCAGTTTAGGGTTACAATTCTACGAGCAGTACTTC
TRBD2	.	TRBJ2-7	TRBV5-1	CASSLGELAGFSYEQYF	TGCGCCAGCAGCTTGGGTGAACTAGCGGGCTTCTCCTACGAGCAGTACTTC
.	.	TRBJ2-7	TRBV6-1	CASSGTPFSSYEQYF	TGTGCCAGCAGTGGGACACCTTTTAGCTCCTACGAGCAGTACTTC
.	once	TRBJ1-2	TRBV7-9	CAPNPLGPHLGYGYTF	TGTGCCCCAAATCCCCTGGGACCCCATTTAGGCTATGGCTACACCTTC
TRBD1	.	TRBJ2-1	TRBV13	CASSLWTGGAYNEQFF	TGTGCCAGCAGCCTCTGGACAGGGGGTGCCTACAATGAGCAGTTCTTC
.	.	TRBJ2-1	TRBV27	CASSPLEGGPIGNEQFF	TGTGCCAGCAGTCCCTTGGAGGGGGGGCCGATCGGTAATGAGCAGTTCTTC
.	.	TRBJ2-1	TRBV19	CASSIEYNEQFF	TGTGCCAGTAGTATCGAATATAATGAGCAGTTCTTC
.	.	TRBJ1-2	TRBV29-1	CSVDYGSGYTF	TGCAGCGTTGACTACGGTTCTGGCTACACCTTC
TRBD1	.	TRBJ2-7	TRBV14	CASSRGGTGGWYEQYF	TGTGCCAGCAGCCGAGGCGGAACAGGGGGCTGGTACGAGCAGTACTTC
.	.	TRBJ2-2	TRBV30	CAWKDRRTNTGELFF	TGTGCCTGGAAGGACCGTCGGACGAACACCGGGGAGCTGTTTTTT
.	.	TRBJ2-5	TRBV27	CASSLGRLQETQYF	TGTGCCAGCAGTTTAGGGCGACTCCAAGAGACCCAGTACTTC
TRBD2	.	TRBJ2-7	TRBV7-6	CASSLAVGLADTYEQYF	TGTGCCAGCAGCTTAGCCGTAGGACTAGCCGATACCTACGAGCAGTACTTC
.	.	TRBJ2-3	TRBV5-4	CASSLAGGPLDTQYF	TGTGCCAGCAGCTTGGCGGGGGGCCCCCTCGATACGCAGTATTTT
TRBD1	.	TRBJ2-7	TRBV6-5	CASSLRDRGNHEQYF	TGTGCCAGCAGTTTACGGGACAGGGGCAATCACGAGCAGTACTTC
.	.	TRBJ1-6	TRBV6-6	CASRVEQGNSPLHF	TGTGCCAGCAGGGTGGAGCAGGGTAATTCACCCCTCCACTTT
TRBD1	.	TRBJ1-2	TRBV9	CASSVQPGTGESDGYTF	TGTGCCAGCAGCGTTCAACCGGGGACAGGGGAATCGGACGGCTACACCTTC
TRBD1	.	TRBJ2-7	TRBV18	CASSPLSQATGEPYEQYF	TGTGCCAGCTCACCCCTATCCCAGGCGACAGGGGAGCCCTACGAGCAGTACTTC
TRBD1	.	TRBJ2-1	TRBV7-9	CASSPADREAYNEQFF	TGTGCCAGCAGCCCCGCGGACAGGGAGGCCTACAATGAGCAGTTCTTC
TRBD1	.	TRBJ2-1	TRBV27	CASSDRTGYEQFF	TGTGCCAGCAGTGATAGGACAGGGTATGAGCAGTTCTTC
TRBD1	.	TRBJ1-5	TRBV28	CASSRGQGYNQPQHF	TGTGCCAGCAGCCGCGGACAGGGCTACAATCAGCCCCAGCATTTT
TRBD1	.	TRBJ1-2	TRBV20-1	CSALDRDGYTF	TGCAGTGCCCTTGACAGGGATGGCTACACCTTC
.	.	TRBJ1-1	TRBV11-2	CASSLDPGTEAFF	TGTGCCAGCAGCTTAGATCCCGGAACTGAAGCTTTCTTT
.	.	TRBJ1-2	TRBV29-1	CSVGGGVDNYGYTF	TGCAGCGTTGGTGGGGGTGTAGATAACTATGGCTACACCTTC
.	.	TRBJ1-5	TRBV4-1	CASSLRVEQPQHF	TGCGCCAGCAGCCTCAGGGTGGAGCAGCCCCAGCATTTT
.	once	TRBJ2-5	TRBV7-2	CARSFSLSEETQYF	TGTGCCAGGAGCTTTAGCCTGAGCGAAGAGACCCAGTACTTC
.	.	TRBJ2-1	TRBV4-1	CASSRLGGSNEQFF	TGCGCCAGCAGCCGCCTTGGGGGATCCAATGAGCAGTTCTTC